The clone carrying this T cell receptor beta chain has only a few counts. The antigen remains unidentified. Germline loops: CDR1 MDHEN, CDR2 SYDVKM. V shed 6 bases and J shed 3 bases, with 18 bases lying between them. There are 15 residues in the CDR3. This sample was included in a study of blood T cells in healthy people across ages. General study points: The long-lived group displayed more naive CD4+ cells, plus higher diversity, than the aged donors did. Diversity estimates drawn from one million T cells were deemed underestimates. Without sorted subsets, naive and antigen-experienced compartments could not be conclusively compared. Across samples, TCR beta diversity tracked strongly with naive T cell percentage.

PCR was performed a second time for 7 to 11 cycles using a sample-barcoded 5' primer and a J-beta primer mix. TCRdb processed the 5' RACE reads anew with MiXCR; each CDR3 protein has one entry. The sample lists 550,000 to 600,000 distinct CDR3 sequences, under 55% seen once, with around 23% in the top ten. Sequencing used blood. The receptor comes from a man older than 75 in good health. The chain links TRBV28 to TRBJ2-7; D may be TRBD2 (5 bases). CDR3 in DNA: TGTGCCAGCAGGGCCGGGGTAGCGCAAAACTACGAGCAGTACTTC. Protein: CASRAGVAQNYEQYF.